These T cell receptor beta chains were read from a single sample in a study of cytomegalovirus exposure and HLA in healthy donors. Sequencing used immunoSEQ multiplex PCR; TCRdb keeps in-frame clones, though not all of them. This table holds 90,000 to 110,000 clones, 60% to 80% found once. What was sequenced was PBMCs. The origin of the receptors is a man in his thirties or forties in good health and CMV-seronegative. The CDR3 runs from the conserved cysteine through the conserved F or W. A D gene is named only where the DNA matches it firmly.

d_call: .
j_call: TRBJ2-7
v_call: TRBV28
cdr3_length: 13
cdr3_aa: CASSKARAYEQYF

d_call: TRBD1
j_call: .
v_call: TRBV4-1
cdr3_length: 19
cdr3_aa: CASSQVTLKGQGASYEQYF

d_call: TRBD2
j_call: TRBJ2-3
v_call: TRBV5-4
cdr3_length: 17
cdr3_aa: CASSFRLAGHSTDTQYF

d_call: TRBD2
j_call: TRBJ2-2
v_call: TRBV29-1
cdr3_length: 14
cdr3_aa: CSASGGANTGELFF

d_call: TRBD2
j_call: TRBJ2-3
v_call: TRBV11-3
cdr3_length: 16
cdr3_aa: CASSVGTSGGTDTQYF

d_call: TRBD2
j_call: .
v_call: TRBV7-8
cdr3_length: 15
cdr3_aa: CASSEAGGPSYEQYF

d_call: .
j_call: TRBJ1-4
v_call: TRBV13
cdr3_length: 14
cdr3_aa: CASSPDFPPEKLFF

d_call: .
j_call: TRBJ1-1
v_call: TRBV7-3
cdr3_length: 13
cdr3_aa: CASSREPNTEAFF

d_call: .
j_call: TRBJ1-1
v_call: TRBV19
cdr3_length: 15
cdr3_aa: CASMEYSSLNTEAFF

d_call: TRBD2
j_call: TRBJ2-7
v_call: TRBV7-2
cdr3_length: 15
cdr3_aa: CASSLKLAGESEQYF

d_call: TRBD1
j_call: TRBJ2-1
v_call: TRBV5-4
cdr3_length: 15
cdr3_aa: CASSFGTVLGNEQFF

d_call: .
j_call: TRBJ1-3
v_call: TRBV9
cdr3_length: 13
cdr3_aa: CASSVAGGNTIYF

d_call: .
j_call: TRBJ1-5
v_call: TRBV27
cdr3_length: 15
cdr3_aa: CASSPAPGGDQPQHF

d_call: .
j_call: TRBJ2-7
v_call: TRBV5-6
cdr3_length: 12
cdr3_aa: CASSLQFREQYF

d_call: .
j_call: TRBJ2-3
v_call: TRBV27
cdr3_length: 14
cdr3_aa: CASSHPGVTDTQYF

d_call: .
j_call: TRBJ1-6
v_call: TRBV18
cdr3_length: 14
cdr3_aa: CASSQRTVNSPLHF

d_call: TRBD2
j_call: TRBJ2-1
v_call: TRBV19
cdr3_length: 15
cdr3_aa: CASSISGSSYNEQFF

d_call: TRBD2
j_call: TRBJ2-7
v_call: TRBV15
cdr3_length: 15
cdr3_aa: CATSSPRGGRYEQYF

d_call: .
j_call: TRBJ2-3
v_call: TRBV28
cdr3_length: 13
cdr3_aa: CASSMDYTDTQYF

d_call: TRBD2
j_call: TRBJ2-3
v_call: TRBV11-2
cdr3_length: 17
cdr3_aa: CASSPVAGGYYTDTQYF

d_call: TRBD1
j_call: TRBJ2-1
v_call: TRBV11-1
cdr3_length: 15
cdr3_aa: CASLGGDRGVEEQFF

d_call: .
j_call: TRBJ2-7
v_call: TRBV5-4
cdr3_length: 15
cdr3_aa: CASSLFPGATYEQYF

d_call: TRBD2
j_call: TRBJ2-1
v_call: TRBV7-9
cdr3_length: 14
cdr3_aa: CASQLAGIYNEQFF

d_call: TRBD2
j_call: TRBJ2-7
v_call: TRBV4-1
cdr3_length: 17
cdr3_aa: CASSQDTGTSGSYEQYF

d_call: .
j_call: TRBJ2-7
v_call: TRBV20-1
cdr3_length: 11
cdr3_aa: CSATGDHHRYF

d_call: TRBD1
j_call: TRBJ1-5
v_call: TRBV7-9
cdr3_length: 16
cdr3_aa: CASSSSGQGNNQPQHF

d_call: .
j_call: TRBJ1-1
v_call: TRBV2
cdr3_length: 13
cdr3_aa: CASSEIAGSSAFF

d_call: TRBD1
j_call: TRBJ2-6
v_call: TRBV29-1
cdr3_length: 15
cdr3_aa: CSVGTGGAGANVLTF

d_call: TRBD2
j_call: TRBJ2-1
v_call: TRBV7-2
cdr3_length: 14
cdr3_aa: CASSFSGTYNEQFF

d_call: .
j_call: TRBJ2-7
v_call: TRBV7-3
cdr3_length: 13
cdr3_aa: CASSLDRRYEQYF

d_call: .
j_call: TRBJ2-1
v_call: TRBV4-3
cdr3_length: 17
cdr3_aa: CASSQDLARSSYNEQFF

d_call: .
j_call: TRBJ2-5
v_call: TRBV9
cdr3_length: 15
cdr3_aa: CASSPRAPYQETQYF

d_call: .
j_call: TRBJ1-1
v_call: TRBV19
cdr3_length: 15
cdr3_aa: CASSIVTALGAEAFF

d_call: TRBD2
j_call: TRBJ2-2
v_call: TRBV29-1
cdr3_length: 16
cdr3_aa: CSVLGSGRAASGELFF

d_call: .
j_call: TRBJ2-7
v_call: TRBV11-2
cdr3_length: 15
cdr3_aa: CASSLTGTSIYEQYF

d_call: .
j_call: TRBJ1-4
v_call: TRBV19
cdr3_length: 14
cdr3_aa: CASSIPGVGEKLFF

d_call: TRBD2
j_call: TRBJ2-5
v_call: TRBV6-6
cdr3_length: 15
cdr3_aa: CASRRTSGAPETQYF

d_call: .
j_call: TRBJ2-1
v_call: TRBV5-4
cdr3_length: 13
cdr3_aa: CASSLVLGNEQFF

d_call: .
j_call: TRBJ1-2
v_call: TRBV7-2
cdr3_length: 13
cdr3_aa: CASSLVDTYGYTF

d_call: .
j_call: TRBJ2-7
v_call: TRBV7-2
cdr3_length: 14
cdr3_aa: CASSLAVTSYEQYF

d_call: .
j_call: TRBJ1-3
v_call: TRBV5-8
cdr3_length: 15
cdr3_aa: CASSLRTVSGNTIYF

d_call: .
j_call: TRBJ1-4
v_call: TRBV4-3
cdr3_length: 16
cdr3_aa: CASSPVGGTTNEKLFF

d_call: TRBD1
j_call: TRBJ2-3
v_call: TRBV5-1
cdr3_length: 14
cdr3_aa: CASSFDRGGDTQYF

d_call: TRBD1
j_call: TRBJ1-1
v_call: TRBV7-9
cdr3_length: 14
cdr3_aa: CASSLPGGDAEAFF

d_call: TRBD1
j_call: TRBJ1-2
v_call: TRBV4-2
cdr3_length: 17
cdr3_aa: CASSQDSLTGGAGGYTF

d_call: TRBD2
j_call: TRBJ2-3
v_call: TRBV6-1
cdr3_length: 15
cdr3_aa: CASSTLAGGSDTQYF

d_call: TRBD1
j_call: TRBJ1-1
v_call: TRBV29-1
cdr3_length: 13
cdr3_aa: CSVHDRGSTEAFF

d_call: TRBD1
j_call: TRBJ1-1
v_call: TRBV4-1
cdr3_length: 13
cdr3_aa: CASSQGTGSEAFF

d_call: TRBD1
j_call: TRBJ1-2
v_call: TRBV4-3
cdr3_length: 16
cdr3_aa: CASSQDRGQNNYGYTF

d_call: .
j_call: TRBJ1-4
v_call: TRBV5-4
cdr3_length: 14
cdr3_aa: CASSAGLSNEKLFF

d_call: .
j_call: TRBJ2-7
v_call: TRBV29-1
cdr3_length: 13
cdr3_aa: CSVANNPLYEQYF

d_call: TRBD1
j_call: TRBJ2-5
v_call: TRBV9
cdr3_length: 15
cdr3_aa: CASSPPGQPQETQYF

d_call: TRBD2
j_call: TRBJ2-7
v_call: TRBV30
cdr3_length: 15
cdr3_aa: CAWSQAAGSGYEQYF

d_call: .
j_call: TRBJ1-2
v_call: TRBV14
cdr3_length: 14
cdr3_aa: CASSQVAGVDGYTF

d_call: .
j_call: TRBJ2-7
v_call: TRBV6-1
cdr3_length: 13
cdr3_aa: CASSENSIHEQYF

d_call: .
j_call: TRBJ2-6
v_call: TRBV6-6
cdr3_length: 16
cdr3_aa: CASSPLDSSGANVLTF

d_call: .
j_call: TRBJ1-6
v_call: TRBV7-2
cdr3_length: 16
cdr3_aa: CASSLMPLAENSPLHF

d_call: TRBD2
j_call: TRBJ2-1
v_call: TRBV9
cdr3_length: 16
cdr3_aa: CASSRASGNTYNEQFF

d_call: .
j_call: TRBJ1-2
v_call: TRBV4-1
cdr3_length: 13
cdr3_aa: CASSQWSVRGIHF

d_call: TRBD1
j_call: TRBJ1-5
v_call: TRBV19
cdr3_length: 13
cdr3_aa: CASRGQIGQPQHF